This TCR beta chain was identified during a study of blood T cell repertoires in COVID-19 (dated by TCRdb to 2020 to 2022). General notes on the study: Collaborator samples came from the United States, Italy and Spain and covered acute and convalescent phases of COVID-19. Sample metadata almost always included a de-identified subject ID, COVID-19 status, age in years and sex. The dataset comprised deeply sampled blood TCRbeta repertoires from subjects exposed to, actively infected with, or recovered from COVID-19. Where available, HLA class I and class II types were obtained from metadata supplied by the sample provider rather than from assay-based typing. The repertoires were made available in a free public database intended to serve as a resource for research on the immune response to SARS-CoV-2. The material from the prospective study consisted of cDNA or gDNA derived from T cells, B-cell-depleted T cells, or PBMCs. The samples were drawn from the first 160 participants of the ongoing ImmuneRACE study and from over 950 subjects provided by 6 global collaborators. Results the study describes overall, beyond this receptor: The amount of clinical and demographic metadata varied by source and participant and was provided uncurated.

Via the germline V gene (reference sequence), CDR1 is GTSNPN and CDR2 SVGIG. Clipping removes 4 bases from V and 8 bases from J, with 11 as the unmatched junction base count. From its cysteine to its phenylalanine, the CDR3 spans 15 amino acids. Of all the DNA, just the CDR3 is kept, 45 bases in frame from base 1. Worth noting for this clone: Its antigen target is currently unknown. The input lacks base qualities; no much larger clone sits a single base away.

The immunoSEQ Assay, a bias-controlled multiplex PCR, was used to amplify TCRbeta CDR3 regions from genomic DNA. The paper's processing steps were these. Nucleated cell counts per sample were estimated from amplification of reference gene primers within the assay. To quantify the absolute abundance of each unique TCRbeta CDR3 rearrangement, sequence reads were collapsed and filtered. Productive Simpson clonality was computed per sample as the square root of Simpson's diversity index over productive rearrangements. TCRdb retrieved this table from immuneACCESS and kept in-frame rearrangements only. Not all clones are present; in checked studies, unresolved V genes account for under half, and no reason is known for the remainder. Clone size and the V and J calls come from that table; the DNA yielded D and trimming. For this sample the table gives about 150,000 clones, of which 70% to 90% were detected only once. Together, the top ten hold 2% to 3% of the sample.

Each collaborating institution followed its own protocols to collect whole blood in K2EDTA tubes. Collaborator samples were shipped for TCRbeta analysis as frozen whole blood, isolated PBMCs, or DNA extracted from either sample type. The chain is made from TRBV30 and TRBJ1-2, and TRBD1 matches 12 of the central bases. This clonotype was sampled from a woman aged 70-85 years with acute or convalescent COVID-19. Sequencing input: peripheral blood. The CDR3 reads CAWKASGQGARGYTF. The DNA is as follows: TGTGCCTGGAAGGCCTCGGGACAGGGGGCGCGGGGCTACACCTTC.